These 10 T cell receptor beta chains originate from one sample sequenced in a study of cytomegalovirus exposure and HLA in healthy donors (dated by TCRdb to the late 2010s). The method was the immunoSEQ multiplex PCR assay. The multiplex PCR relied on a mix of 60 forward primers for TCR Vbeta segments and 13 reverse primers for TCR Jbeta segments. In TCRdb, the immuneACCESS table is reduced to in-frame sequences with V and J assigned. These tables do not hold every clone; where another copy was compared, an unresolved V gene accounts for under half, and the others remain unexplained. For this sample the table gives about 140,000 clones, of which approximately 76% were detected only once. Less than 2% of the sample is taken by the ten largest. Material for sequencing was PBMCs. These receptors were collected from a man between 35 and 55 years old in good health and CMV-seronegative.

The chain links TRBV11-2 to TRBJ2-1; 13 bases map to TRBD2. The CDR3 totals 17 residues. Germline V gene sequence: CDR1 SGHAT, CDR2 FQNNGV. With 4 bases clipped from V and 12 bases from J, the junction kept 15 bases outside the gene matches. The chain's CDR3 is CASSYADALAGGGGQFF. The CDR3 nucleotides read TGTGCCAGCAGCTATGCTGATGCACTAGCGGGAGGGGGTGGGCAGTTCTTC.

The rearrangement joins TRBV27 to TRBJ1-5; D perhaps matches TRBD1 (5 bases). This CDR3 has 13 residues. Germline assignment: CDR1 MNHEY and CDR2 SMNVEV (reference sequence). V gave up 2 bases and J gave up 7 bases, with 9 bases separating them. CDR3 region: CASSLAWGQPQHF. The CDR3 bases are TGTGCCAGCAGTTTAGCATGGGGCCAGCCCCAGCATTTT.

The chain has TRBV11-2 and TRBJ2-5; TRBD2 is a possible D gene (7 bases). The ends were cut back, 3 bases at V and 5 bases at J, with 13 bases in the middle. There are 14 residues in the CDR3. Germline values: CDR1 SGHAT, CDR2 FQNNGV. DNA of the CDR3: TGTGCCAGCAGCTTGACCCGGGGGGCTGAGACCCAGTACTTC. Its translation: CASSLTRGAETQYF.

This rearrangement joins TRBV10-3 to TRBJ1-5; D is unresolved. Germline CDR1 and CDR2: ENHRY and SYGVKD. The CDR3 is 16 amino acids. V lost 0 bases to trimming and J lost 0 bases, with 9 bases between them. In DNA, the CDR3 is TGTGCCATCAGTGAGTCGTTCGGGGTTAGCAATCAGCCCCAGCATTTT. It is translated as CAISESFGVSNQPQHF.

The J gene is TRBJ2-7, the V gene TRBV6-6; D possibly corresponds to TRBD1 (5 bases). This CDR3 has 12 residues. CDR1 MNHNY and CDR2 SVGAGI come from the germline V gene (reference sequence). With 4 bases removed from V and 4 bases from J, the gap between germline ends came to 8 bases. The CDR3 DNA follows: TGTGCCAGCAGTTTGACAGATTACGAGCAGTACTTC. This codes for CASSLTDYEQYF.

The chain couples TRBV9 to TRBJ1-1, with a weak D call TRBD1 (6 bases). The V gene lost 7 bases and the J gene lost 4 bases, with 14 bases spanning the gap. The CDR3 totals 13 residues. CDR1 and CDR2 from the germline V gene are SGDLS and YYNGEE. CDR3 protein: CASGPDSGTEAFF. As DNA, the CDR3 is TGTGCCAGCGGACCGGACAGCGGCACTGAAGCTTTCTTT.

V usage is TRBV7-2 and J usage is TRBJ2-5; 10 nucleotides align to TRBD1. Germline V CDR1 and CDR2: SGHTA, FQGNSA. The ends lost 4 bases at V and 5 bases at J; junction bases unmatched: 7. The CDR3 extends over 15 amino acids. CDR3 in amino acids: CASSSMTGGWETQYF. The CDR3, as DNA: TGTGCCAGCAGCTCCATGACAGGGGGCTGGGAGACCCAGTACTTC. Filled out from reference TRBV7-2 and TRBJ2-5, the complete variable domain reads GAGVSQSPSNKVTEKGKDVELRCDPISGHTALYWYRQSLGQGLEFLIYFQGNSAPDKSGLPSDRFSAERTGGSVSTLTIQRTQQEDSAVYLCASSSMTGGWETQYFGPGTRLLVL.

This chain links TRBV10-2 with TRBJ2-7; 10 nucleotides match TRBD1. CDR3 size: 13 residues. In germline, CDR1 is WSHSY, CDR2 SAAADI. Trimming removed 9 bases from V and 3 bases from J; junction bases left unmatched: 5. The CDR3 region has the DNA TGCGCCAGTCAGGGGACAGGGGACTACGAGCAGTACTTC. Translated: CASQGTGDYEQYF.

CDR3 nucleotides: TGCGCCAGCAGCATACAGATTAATGAAAAACTGTTTTTT. Translated, it gives CASSIQINEKLFF. V and J are TRBV4-1 and TRBJ1-4; D is unresolved. V was cut by 5 bases and J by 4 bases, with 8 bases left in between. CDR1 and CDR2 (germline): MGHRA, YSYEKL. The CDR3 spans 13 residues.

The chain uses TRBV7-9 and TRBJ1-1; 8 bases fit TRBD1. With 4 bases clipped from V and 4 bases from J, the junction kept 2 bases outside the gene matches. Per the germline V gene, CDR1 is SEHNR and CDR2 is FQNEAQ (reference sequence). CDR3 length: 13 residues. This chain's CDR3 is CASSYGQGTEAFF. In DNA form, the CDR3 reads TGTGCCAGCAGCTACGGACAGGGCACTGAAGCTTTCTTT. Looking up the rest from reference TRBV7-9 and TRBJ1-1 gives the full variable domain: DTGVSQNPRHKITKRGQNVTFRCDPISEHNRLYWYRQTLGQGPEFLTYFQNEAQLEKSRLLSDRFSAERPKGSFSTLEIQRTEQGDSAMYLCASSYGQGTEAFFGQGTRLTVV.